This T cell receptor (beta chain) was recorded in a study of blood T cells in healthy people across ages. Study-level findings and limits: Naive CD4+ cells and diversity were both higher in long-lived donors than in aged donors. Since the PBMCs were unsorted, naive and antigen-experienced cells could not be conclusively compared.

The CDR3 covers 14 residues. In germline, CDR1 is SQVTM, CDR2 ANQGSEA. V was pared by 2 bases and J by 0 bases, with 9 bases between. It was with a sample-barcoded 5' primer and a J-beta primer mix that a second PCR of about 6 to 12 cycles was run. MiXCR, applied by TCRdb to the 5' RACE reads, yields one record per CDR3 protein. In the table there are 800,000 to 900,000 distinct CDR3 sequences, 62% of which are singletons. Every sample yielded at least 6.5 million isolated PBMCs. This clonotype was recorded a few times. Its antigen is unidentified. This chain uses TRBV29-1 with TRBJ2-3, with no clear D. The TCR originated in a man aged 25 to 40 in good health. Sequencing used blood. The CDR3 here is CSVERASSTDTQYF. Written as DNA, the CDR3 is TGCAGCGTTGAAAGGGCCTCTAGCACAGATACGCAGTATTTT.